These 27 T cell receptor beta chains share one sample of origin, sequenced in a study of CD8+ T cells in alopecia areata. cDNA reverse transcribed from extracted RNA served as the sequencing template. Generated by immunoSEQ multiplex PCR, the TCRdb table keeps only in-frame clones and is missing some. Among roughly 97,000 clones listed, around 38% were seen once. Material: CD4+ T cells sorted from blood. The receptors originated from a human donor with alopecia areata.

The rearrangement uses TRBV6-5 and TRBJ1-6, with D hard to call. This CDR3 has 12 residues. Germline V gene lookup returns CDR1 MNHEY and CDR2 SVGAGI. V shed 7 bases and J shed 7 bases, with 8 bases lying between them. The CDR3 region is CASMDPNSPLHF. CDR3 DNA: TGTGCCAGCATGGACCCGAATTCACCCCTCCACTTT.

DNA for the CDR3: TGTGCCAGTAGTATTCAGGGGCGCGATGCCAAAAACATTCAGTACTTC. It is translated as CASSIQGRDAKNIQYF. The chain carries TRBV19 and TRBJ2-4, with D possibly TRBD1 on 6 matching bases. V lost 3 bases and J lost 1, with 13 bases in between. This CDR3 has 16 residues. CDR1 is LNHDA, CDR2 SQIVND, per germline (reference sequence). The full variable domain, with the rest looked up from reference TRBV19 and TRBJ2-4, is DGGITQSPKYLFRKEGQNVTLSCEQNLNHDAMYWYRQDPGQGLRLIYYSQIVNDFQKGDIAEGYSVSREKKESFPLTVTSAQKNPTAFYLCASSIQGRDAKNIQYFGAGTRLSVL.

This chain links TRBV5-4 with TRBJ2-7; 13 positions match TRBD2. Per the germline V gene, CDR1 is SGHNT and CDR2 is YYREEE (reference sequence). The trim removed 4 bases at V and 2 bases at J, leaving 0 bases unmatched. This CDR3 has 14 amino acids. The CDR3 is CASSGLAGAYEQYF. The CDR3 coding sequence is TGTGCCAGCAGCGGACTAGCGGGGGCCTACGAGCAGTACTTC.

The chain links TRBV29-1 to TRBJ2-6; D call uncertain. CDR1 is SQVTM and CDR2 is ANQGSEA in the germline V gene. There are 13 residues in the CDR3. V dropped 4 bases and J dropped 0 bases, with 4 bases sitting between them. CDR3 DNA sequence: TGCAGCGTTGGCAGCTCTGGGGCCAACGTCCTGACTTTC. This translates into CSVGSSGANVLTF.

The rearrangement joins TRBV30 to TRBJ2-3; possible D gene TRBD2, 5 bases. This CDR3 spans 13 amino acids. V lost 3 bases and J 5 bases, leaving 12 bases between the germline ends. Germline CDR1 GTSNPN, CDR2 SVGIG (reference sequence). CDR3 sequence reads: CAWRDRGQDTQYF. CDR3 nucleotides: TGTGCCTGGAGAGACCGGGGTCAAGATACGCAGTATTTT.

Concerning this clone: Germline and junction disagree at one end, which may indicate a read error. CDR3: CASSYTRQAPTF. The CDR3 DNA reads as TGTGCCAGCAGTTACACAAGACAGGCCCCCACTTTT. The chain carries TRBV6-5 and TRBJ1-4; D perhaps matches TRBD1 (6 bases). This CDR3 is built from 12 residues. CDR1 is MNHEY and CDR2 is SVGAGI in the germline V gene.

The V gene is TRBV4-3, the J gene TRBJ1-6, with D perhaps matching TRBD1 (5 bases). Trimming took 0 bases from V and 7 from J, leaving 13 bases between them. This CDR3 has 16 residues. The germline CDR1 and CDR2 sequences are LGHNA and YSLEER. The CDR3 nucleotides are TGCGCCAGCAGCCAAGAATGGCAGGGCTGGAATTCACCCCTCCACTTT. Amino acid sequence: CASSQEWQGWNSPLHF.

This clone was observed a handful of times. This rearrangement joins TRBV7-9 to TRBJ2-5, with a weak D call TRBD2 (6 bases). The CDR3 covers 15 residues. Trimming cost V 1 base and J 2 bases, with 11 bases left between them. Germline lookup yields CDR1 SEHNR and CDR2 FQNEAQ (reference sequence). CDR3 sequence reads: CASSLGRVLQETQYF. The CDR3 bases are TGTGCCAGCAGCTTAGGGAGGGTTCTTCAAGAGACCCAGTACTTC.

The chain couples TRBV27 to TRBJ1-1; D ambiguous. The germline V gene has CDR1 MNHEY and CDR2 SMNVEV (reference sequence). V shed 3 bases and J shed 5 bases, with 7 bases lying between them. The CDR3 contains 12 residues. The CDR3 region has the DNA TGTGCCAGCAGTTTTCTAGGGACTGAAGCTTTCTTT. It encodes CASSFLGTEAFF.

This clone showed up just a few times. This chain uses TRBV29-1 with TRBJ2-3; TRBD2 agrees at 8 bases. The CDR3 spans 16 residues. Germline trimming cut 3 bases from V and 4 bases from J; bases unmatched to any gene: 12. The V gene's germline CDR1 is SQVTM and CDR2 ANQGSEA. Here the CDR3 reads CSVDSPSGSTADTQYF. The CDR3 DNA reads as TGCAGCGTTGACTCCCCCAGCGGGAGTACCGCAGATACGCAGTATTTT.

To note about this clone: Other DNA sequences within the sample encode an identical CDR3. The DNA for the CDR3 is TGCAGCGTTGCCGGCAGGAGTAACACTGAAGCTTTCTTT. Its translation: CSVAGRSNTEAFF. The chain recombines TRBV29-1 with TRBJ1-1; D uncertain. V gave up 4 bases and J gave up 2 bases, with 11 bases separating them. CDR1 SQVTM and CDR2 ANQGSEA come from the germline V gene. This CDR3 is 13 amino acids long.

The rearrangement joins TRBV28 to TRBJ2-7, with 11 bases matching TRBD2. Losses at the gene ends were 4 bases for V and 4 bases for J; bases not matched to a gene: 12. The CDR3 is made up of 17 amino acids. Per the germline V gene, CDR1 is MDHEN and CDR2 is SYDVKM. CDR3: CASSSYGSGRARYEQYF. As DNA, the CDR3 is TGTGCCAGCAGTTCGTATGGTAGCGGGAGGGCCAGGTACGAGCAGTACTTC.

As DNA, the CDR3 is TGCGCCACTGCAGAACAGGGACCCTACGAGCAGTACTTC. Translation gives CATAEQGPYEQYF. The chain recombines TRBV5-1 with TRBJ2-7; D is perhaps TRBD1 (6 bases). Trimming removed 9 bases at V and 2 bases at J, with 15 bases between. Germline V gene data show CDR1 as SGHRS and CDR2 as YFSETQ. The CDR3 consists of 13 residues.

The CDR3 nucleotides read TGTGCCAGCGGTGCGGGACAGATCTACAATGAGCAGTTCTTC. It codes for CASGAGQIYNEQFF. The chain combines TRBV6-6 with TRBJ2-1; the D gene is possibly TRBD1 (7 bases). In germline, CDR1 is MNHNY, CDR2 SVGAGI (reference sequence). Trimming cost V 8 bases and J 3 bases, with 14 bases left between them. The CDR3 length is 14 residues.

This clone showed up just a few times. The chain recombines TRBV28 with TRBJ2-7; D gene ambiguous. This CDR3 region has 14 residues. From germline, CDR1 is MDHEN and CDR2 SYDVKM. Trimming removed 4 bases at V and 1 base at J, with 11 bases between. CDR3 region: CASSSPGPSYEQYF. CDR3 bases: TGTGCCAGCAGTTCGCCAGGACCTTCCTACGAGCAGTACTTC.

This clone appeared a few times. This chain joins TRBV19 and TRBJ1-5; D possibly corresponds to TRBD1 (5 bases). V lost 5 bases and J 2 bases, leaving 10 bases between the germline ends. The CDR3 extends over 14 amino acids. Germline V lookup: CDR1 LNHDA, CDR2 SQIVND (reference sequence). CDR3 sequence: CASSSTERNQPQHF. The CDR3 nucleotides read TGTGCCAGTAGTTCGACAGAGCGCAATCAGCCCCAGCATTTT.

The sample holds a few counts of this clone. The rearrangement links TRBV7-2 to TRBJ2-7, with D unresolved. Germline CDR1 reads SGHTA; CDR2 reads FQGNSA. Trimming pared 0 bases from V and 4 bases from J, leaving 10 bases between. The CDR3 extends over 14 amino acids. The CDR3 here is CASSLAGNRYEQYF. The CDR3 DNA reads TGTGCCAGCAGCTTAGCGGGGAATCGGTACGAGCAGTACTTC.

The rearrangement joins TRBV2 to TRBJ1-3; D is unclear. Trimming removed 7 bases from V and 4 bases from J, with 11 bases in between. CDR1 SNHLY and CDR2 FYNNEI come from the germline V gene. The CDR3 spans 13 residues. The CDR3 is CASKSHTGNTIYF. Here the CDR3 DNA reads TGTGCCAGCAAAAGCCACACGGGAAACACCATATATTTT. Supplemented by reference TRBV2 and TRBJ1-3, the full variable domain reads EPEVTQTPSHQVTQMGQEVILRCVPISNHLYFYWYRQILGQKVEFLVSFYNNEISEKSEIFDDQFSVERPDGSNFTLKIRSTKLEDSAMYFCASKSHTGNTIYFGEGSWLTVV.

CDR3 coding DNA: TGTGCCAGCTCTCCTAAAGGACAGTATCATGGCTACACCTTC. It is translated as CASSPKGQYHGYTF. This chain joins TRBV18 and TRBJ1-2, with a possible D match to TRBD1 (6 bases). CDR1 is KGHSH, CDR2 LQKENI, per germline. CDR3 length equals 14 residues. The V end lost 6 bases, the J end lost 6 bases, and 17 bases lay between the germline ends.

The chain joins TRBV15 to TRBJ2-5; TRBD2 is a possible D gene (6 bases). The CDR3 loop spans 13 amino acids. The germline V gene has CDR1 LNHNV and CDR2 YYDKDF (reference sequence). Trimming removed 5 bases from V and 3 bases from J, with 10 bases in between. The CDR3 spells CATSRGGEETQYF. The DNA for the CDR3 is TGTGCCACCAGCCGTGGAGGGGAAGAGACCCAGTACTTC.

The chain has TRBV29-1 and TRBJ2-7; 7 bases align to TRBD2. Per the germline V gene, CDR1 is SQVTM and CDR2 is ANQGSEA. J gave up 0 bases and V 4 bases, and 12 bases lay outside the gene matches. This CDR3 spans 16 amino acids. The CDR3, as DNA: TGCAGCGTTGGGGGGTTGGGCGGGAGAGTCTCCTACGAGCAGTACTTC. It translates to CSVGGLGGRVSYEQYF.

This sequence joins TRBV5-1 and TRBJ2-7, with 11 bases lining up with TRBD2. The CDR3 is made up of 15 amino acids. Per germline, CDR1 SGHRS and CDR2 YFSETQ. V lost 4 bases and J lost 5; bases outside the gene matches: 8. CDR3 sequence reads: CASSVVGTSGDEQYF. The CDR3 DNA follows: TGCGCCAGCAGCGTTGTGGGGACTAGCGGTGACGAGCAGTACTTC. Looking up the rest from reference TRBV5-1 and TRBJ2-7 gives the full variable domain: KAGVTQTPRYLIKTRGQQVTLSCSPISGHRSVSWYQQTPGQGLQFLFEYFSETQRNKGNFPGRFSGRQFSNSRSEMNVSTLELGDSALYLCASSVVGTSGDEQYFGPGTRLTVT.

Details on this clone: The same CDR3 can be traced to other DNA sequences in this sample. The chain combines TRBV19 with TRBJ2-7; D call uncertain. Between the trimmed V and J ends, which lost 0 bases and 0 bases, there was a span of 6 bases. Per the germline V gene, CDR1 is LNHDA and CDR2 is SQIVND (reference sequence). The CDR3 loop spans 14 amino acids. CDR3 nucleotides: TGTGCCAGTAGTATAGATCCGAACTCCTACGAGCAGTACTTC. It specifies CASSIDPNSYEQYF.

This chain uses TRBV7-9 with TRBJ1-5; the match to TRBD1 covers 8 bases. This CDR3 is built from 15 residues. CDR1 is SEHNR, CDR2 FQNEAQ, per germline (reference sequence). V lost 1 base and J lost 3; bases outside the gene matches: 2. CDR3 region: CASSLGQGNNQPQHF. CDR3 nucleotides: TGTGCCAGCAGCTTAGGACAGGGGAACAATCAGCCCCAGCATTTT.

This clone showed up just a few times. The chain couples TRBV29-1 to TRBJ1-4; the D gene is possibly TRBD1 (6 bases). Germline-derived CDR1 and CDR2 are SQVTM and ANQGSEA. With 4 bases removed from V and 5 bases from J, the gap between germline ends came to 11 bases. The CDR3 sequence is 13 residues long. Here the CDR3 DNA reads TGCAGCGTTGGGACAGCTAACAATGAAAAACTGTTTTTT. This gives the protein CSVGTANNEKLFF.

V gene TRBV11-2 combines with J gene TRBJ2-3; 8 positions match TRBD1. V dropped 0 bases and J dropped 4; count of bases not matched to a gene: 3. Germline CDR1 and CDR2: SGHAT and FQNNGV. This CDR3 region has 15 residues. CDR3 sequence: CASSLDRTGPDTQYF. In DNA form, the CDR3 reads TGTGCCAGCAGCTTAGACCGGACAGGGCCAGATACGCAGTATTTT.

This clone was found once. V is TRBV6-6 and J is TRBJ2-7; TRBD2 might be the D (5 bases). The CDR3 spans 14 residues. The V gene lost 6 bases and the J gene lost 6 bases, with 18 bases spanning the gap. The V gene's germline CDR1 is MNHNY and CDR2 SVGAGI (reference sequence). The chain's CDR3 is CASSQAGSWVEQYF. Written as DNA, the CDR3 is TGTGCCAGCAGCCAGGCGGGTTCCTGGGTCGAGCAGTACTTC.